The rows below give T cell receptor beta chains drawn from one sample of a study of spatial heterogeneity in lung cancer. Each CDR3 protein is one row after TCRdb ran MiXCR on the 5' RACE reads. The table lists 82,000 or so distinct CDR3 sequences, roughly 12% of them singletons. Specimen: PBMCs, collected at surgery. These receptors originate from a male donor with early-stage non-small cell lung cancer. CDR3s include the opening cysteine and the closing phenylalanine or tryptophan. Each record gives: V gene, J gene, CDR3 length, clone size, D gene, CDR3 protein, CDR3 DNA. D genes are given only for firm matches. Expanded clones get a size class; other rows say once, few or many, or leave the size out.

TRBV20-1	TRBJ2-3	15	-	-	CSVPDRGRSTDTQYF	TGCAGTGTGCCGGATAGGGGAAGAAGCACAGATACGCAGTATTTT
TRBV5-4	TRBJ1-3	13	few	-	CASSSAPENTIYF	TGTGCCAGCAGCTCCGCCCCGGAAAACACCATATATTTT
TRBV10-3	TRBJ2-7	11	-	-	CAISGGREQYF	TGTGCCATCAGTGGTGGAAGGGAGCAGTACTTC
TRBV6-5	TRBJ1-6	14	few	TRBD1	CASSMTGNHSPLHF	TGTGCCAGCAGTATGACAGGGAATCATTCACCCCTCCACTTT
TRBV5-1	TRBJ2-7	15	-	TRBD2	CASSLGAGGSYEQYF	TGCGCCAGCAGCTTGGGAGCGGGAGGTTCCTACGAGCAGTACTTC
TRBV7-2	TRBJ1-4	18	many	TRBD1	CASSLKRDSRATNEKLFF	TGTGCCAGCAGCTTAAAGCGGGACAGCCGCGCAACTAATGAAAAACTGTTTTTT
TRBV10-3	TRBJ1-4	15	-	TRBD1	CAISEGTGENEKLFF	TGTGCCATCAGTGAAGGGACAGGCGAAAATGAAAAACTGTTTTTT
TRBV5-1	TRBJ1-4	14	many	-	CASSLEAPNEKLFF	TGCGCCAGCAGCTTGGAAGCCCCTAATGAAAAACTGTTTTTT
TRBV20-1	TRBJ2-1	11	-	TRBD1	CSASAQGVEFF	TGCAGTGCTAGTGCACAGGGGGTAGAGTTCTTC
TRBV6-1	TRBJ1-6	13	-	-	CASSEEGNSPLHF	TGTGCCAGCAGTGAGGAGGGGAATTCACCCCTCCACTTT
TRBV19	TRBJ2-4	15	few	-	CATRGDTIAKNIQYF	TGTGCCACTCGAGGGGACACTATAGCCAAAAACATTCAGTACTTC
TRBV14	TRBJ2-1	15	-	TRBD1	CASSQVKGARNEQFF	TGTGCCAGCAGCCAAGTGAAGGGGGCGAGGAATGAGCAGTTCTTC
TRBV14	TRBJ1-1	15	-	-	CASSQELSRGTEAFF	TGTGCCAGCAGCCAAGAATTATCGAGGGGCACTGAAGCTTTCTTT
TRBV19	TRBJ1-5	14	few	TRBD1	CASSDRGKDQPQHF	TGTGCCAGTAGCGACAGGGGGAAAGATCAGCCCCAGCATTTT
TRBV2	TRBJ2-7	13	few	TRBD1	CASIGQGANEQYF	TGTGCCAGCATTGGACAGGGGGCCAACGAGCAGTACTTC
TRBV5-1	TRBJ2-3	15	-	-	CASSSHREGGDTQYF	TGCGCCAGCAGCTCCCACAGGGAGGGAGGAGATACGCAGTATTTT
TRBV29-1	TRBJ2-5	14	-	TRBD2	CSVELAGGQETQYF	TGCAGCGTTGAACTAGCGGGGGGGCAAGAGACCCAGTACTTC
TRBV5-1	TRBJ2-7	12	-	-	CASSIRTGGEIF	TGCGCCAGCAGCATAAGGACAGGAGGGGAGATCTTC
TRBV29-1	TRBJ2-1	10	few	-	CSVGAPEQFF	TGCAGCGTTGGGGCGCCTGAGCAGTTCTTC
TRBV30	TRBJ1-3	13	many	-	CAWMVRAGNTIYF	TGTGCCTGGATGGTGCGGGCTGGAAACACCATATATTTT
TRBV6-2/TRBV6-3	TRBJ1-2	14	few	TRBD1	CASRPDRDYYGYTF	TGTGCCAGCAGGCCGGACAGGGACTACTATGGCTACACCTTC
TRBV5-1	TRBJ1-1	14	-	TRBD1	CASSLVAGGPEAFF	TGCGCCAGCAGCTTGGTGGCAGGGGGCCCTGAAGCTTTCTTT
TRBV14	TRBJ2-2	18	-	-	CASSQGGTGLMNTGELFF	TGTGCCAGCAGCCAAGGGGGCACGGGGCTGATGAACACCGGGGAGCTGTTTTTT
TRBV29-1	TRBJ2-1	16	-	TRBD2	CSVDTSSGREQDEQFF	TGCAGCGTTGATACCTCTAGCGGGAGGGAACAGGATGAGCAGTTCTTC
TRBV5-1	TRBJ2-3	14	few	-	CASRDLGSGDTQYF	TGCGCCAGCAGGGACCTCGGGAGTGGAGATACGCAGTATTTT
TRBV29-1	TRBJ2-2	13	-	TRBD1	CSGGQGNTGELFF	TGCAGCGGGGGACAGGGAAACACCGGGGAGCTGTTTTTT
TRBV29-1	TRBJ2-3	15	few	TRBD2	CSTRQGLAFPDTQYF	TGCAGCACACGACAGGGACTAGCGTTTCCAGATACGCAGTATTTT
TRBV5-1	TRBJ2-2	13	few	-	CASSLGASGELFF	TGCGCCAGCAGCTTGGGGGCAAGCGGGGAGCTGTTTTTT
TRBV7-9	TRBJ1-2	13	few	TRBD1	CASSFRDSYGYTF	TGTGCCAGCAGCTTCCGGGACAGCTATGGCTACACCTTC
TRBV18	TRBJ2-1	15	-	TRBD2	CASSYGTRGYNEQFF	TGTGCCAGCTCCTACGGGACTAGAGGCTACAATGAGCAGTTCTTC
TRBV11-3	TRBJ2-2	16	many	-	CASSLNGGANTGELFF	TGTGCCAGCAGCTTAAATGGCGGCGCGAACACCGGGGAGCTGTTTTTT
TRBV12-3/TRBV12-4	TRBJ2-2	15	many	-	CASSFSGENTGELFF	TGTGCCAGCAGTTTCTCGGGGGAGAACACCGGGGAGCTGTTTTTT
TRBV7-9	TRBJ1-1	13	few	-	CASSLDAVPEAFF	TGTGCCAGCAGCTTAGATGCAGTTCCTGAAGCTTTCTTT
TRBV3-1	TRBJ1-1	12	many	TRBD1	CASRTGGTEAFF	TGTGCCAGCAGAACAGGGGGCACTGAAGCTTTCTTT
TRBV7-9	TRBJ2-1	16	-	-	CASSPQARDGNNEQFF	TGTGCCAGCAGCCCCCAAGCCCGGGACGGAAACAATGAGCAGTTCTTC
TRBV29-1	TRBJ2-7	16	-	TRBD2	CSVEASGDDFSYEQYF	TGCAGCGTTGAGGCTAGCGGTGACGACTTCTCCTACGAGCAGTACTTC
TRBV5-6	TRBJ1-1	13	few	-	CASTLRVNTEAFF	TGTGCCAGCACCTTAAGGGTGAACACTGAAGCTTTCTTT
TRBV2	TRBJ2-1	14	-	TRBD1	CASSGDSTYNEQFF	TGTGCCAGCAGTGGGGACAGTACCTACAATGAGCAGTTCTTC
TRBV19	TRBJ1-5	15	-	-	CASSITGIRNQPQHF	TGTGCCAGTAGTATAACGGGAATAAGGAATCAGCCCCAGCATTTT
TRBV20-1	TRBJ1-2	12	few	TRBD1	CSASTGEDGYTF	TGCAGTGCCTCGACAGGGGAGGATGGCTACACCTTC
TRBV7-8	TRBJ2-7	14	few	TRBD2	CASSLMGTNYEQYF	TGTGCCAGCAGCTTAATGGGGACTAACTACGAGCAGTACTTC
TRBV2	TRBJ2-3	15	many	TRBD2	CARSGRVAGVDTQYF	TGTGCCAGGAGTGGAAGGGTAGCGGGAGTGGATACGCAGTATTTT
TRBV19	TRBJ1-5	13	few	TRBD1	CATHDRAFQPQHF	TGTGCCACTCACGACAGGGCCTTTCAGCCCCAGCATTTT
TRBV19	TRBJ1-2	15	-	-	CASRGTRTVNYGYTF	TGTGCCAGTAGGGGCACCCGGACAGTCAACTATGGCTACACCTTC
TRBV30	TRBJ2-3	17	few	TRBD2	CAWTPGTSGGAADTQYF	TGTGCCTGGACTCCCGGGACTAGCGGGGGGGCCGCAGATACGCAGTATTTT
TRBV7-2	TRBJ1-2	13	-	-	CASSLSRRSGYTF	TGTGCCAGCAGCTTATCTAGGAGGTCTGGCTACACCTTC
TRBV10-3	TRBJ1-5	13	many	-	CAISEDSYQPQHF	TGTGCCATCAGTGAGGACAGCTATCAGCCCCAGCATTTT